A single TCR beta chain is shown here with its context. Antigen unknown. 13 Jbeta primers and 60 Vbeta primers were used for the PCR. In the original analysis: Later work found 80 million to 85 million unique TCR beta chains, with roughly 11 million shared. The data were produced by immunoSEQ multiplex PCR, yet TCRdb's version contains in-frame clones alone and is incomplete. The V and J calls and the clone size are those of that table, but D and trimming were determined from the DNA. The table records 110,000 or so clones, less than 80% of them present only once. These data belong to a study of cytomegalovirus exposure and HLA in healthy donors. Study-level results: Roughly uniform depth of sequencing across donors was assumed in presence/absence analyses. CMV antigen specificity of a few CMV-associated chains was confirmed in vitro.

This CDR3 region has 15 residues. Germline values: CDR1 SGHTS, CDR2 YDEGEE. V was cut by 4 bases and J by 0 bases, with 11 bases left in between. The source of this sequence is a woman aged 45 to 65 in good health and CMV-seropositive. Sequences were obtained from PBMCs. The V call is TRBV5-8, the J call TRBJ2-1; D perhaps matches TRBD1 (5 bases). CDR3 nucleotides: TGTGCCAGCAGCGACGACAGAAGCTCCTACAATGAGCAGTTCTTC. Its translation is CASSDDRSSYNEQFF. Supplemented by reference TRBV5-8 and TRBJ2-1, the full variable domain reads EAGVTQSPTHLIKTRGQQATLRCSPISGHTSVYWYQQALGLGLQFLLWYDEGEERNRGNFPPRFSGRQFPNYSSELNVNALELEDSALYLCASSDDRSSYNEQFFGPGTRLTVL.